The next 32 T cell receptor beta chains were all read from a single sample in a study of blood T cell repertoires in COVID-19. Repertoires were generated with immunoSEQ multiplex PCR, while TCRdb's copy carries only in-frame clones and drops some. Here the sample spans approximately 230,000 clones, around 90% being singletons. Material: peripheral blood. The receptors come from a man older than 75 with acute or convalescent COVID-19.

J is TRBJ1-2 and V is TRBV7-9; maybe TRBD1 (5 bases). There are 15 residues in the CDR3. Germline assignment: CDR1 SEHNR and CDR2 FQNEAQ (reference sequence). V lost 1 base and J lost 6, with 15 bases in between. This chain's CDR3 is CASSLGQGLIDGYTF. CDR3 sequence (DNA): TGTGCCAGCAGCTTAGGCCAGGGCTTGATCGATGGCTACACCTTC.

This clone was seen a handful of times. V is TRBV7-9 and J is TRBJ1-5; 7 nucleotides align to TRBD1. With V trimmed by 4 bases and J by 11 bases, 5 bases remained unmatched. The CDR3 spans 12 residues. Germline V gives CDR1 SEHNR, CDR2 FQNEAQ (reference sequence). The CDR3, as DNA: TGTGCCAGCAGCTCAGGGGACAGATCCCAGCATTTT. The encoded protein is CASSSGDRSQHF.

This clone was seen just once. The J gene is TRBJ2-1, the V gene TRBV7-2; weak D call: TRBD2 (6 bases). Per germline, CDR1 SGHTA and CDR2 FQGNSA. V was trimmed by 5 bases and J by 8 bases, leaving 22 bases between them. The CDR3 is 16 residues long. The CDR3 DNA is TGTGCCAGCAGCCGCCAGGGCGCGGGGAGTAAAGATGAGCAGTTCTTC. It specifies CASSRQGAGSKDEQFF.

The table lists this clone with a few counts. V is TRBV15 and J is TRBJ2-2; the D gene is possibly TRBD1 (5 bases). The CDR3 totals 16 residues. Germline V gene data show CDR1 as LNHNV and CDR2 as YYDKDF (reference sequence). Trimming cost V 3 bases and J 1 base, with 12 bases left between them. DNA for the CDR3: TGTGCCACCAGCAGGCCCGGGCAGGGGAACACCGGGGAGCTGTTTTTT. Its translation is CATSRPGQGNTGELFF.

The genes are TRBV28 and TRBJ2-3; D is perhaps TRBD1 (6 bases). Germline-derived CDR1 and CDR2 are MDHEN and SYDVKM. The V end lost 7 bases, the J end lost 2 bases, and 10 bases lay between the germline ends. CDR3 length: 13 residues. This CDR3 is CASKQGSTDTQYF. For the CDR3, the DNA is TGTGCCAGCAAACAGGGTTCCACAGATACGCAGTATTTT.

The gene calls are TRBV5-8 and TRBJ1-2, with 9 bases identical to TRBD1. Germline loops: CDR1 SGHTS, CDR2 YDEGEE. This CDR3 region has 16 residues. V trimming: 2 bases; J trimming: 6 bases; junction bases outside the gene matches: 11. The CDR3 sequence: CASSFARDRVRDGYTF. The DNA for the CDR3 is TGTGCCAGCAGCTTTGCCCGGGACAGGGTGAGGGATGGCTACACCTTC.

CDR3 loop: CSVHGGTDTEAFF. Written as DNA, the CDR3 is TGCAGCGTTCACGGAGGGACGGACACTGAAGCTTTCTTT. The gene calls are TRBV29-1 and TRBJ1-1, with D maybe TRBD1 (5 bases). Trimming took off 5 bases at V and 3 bases at J, with 13 bases between the two ends. Germline loops: CDR1 SQVTM, CDR2 ANQGSEA. This CDR3 region has 13 residues.

This chain uses TRBV24-1 with TRBJ2-1; possibly TRBD1 for D (7 bases). The V end was cut by 0 bases, the J end by 10 bases, with 15 bases between. CDR1 KGHDR and CDR2 SFDVKD come from the germline V gene. This CDR3 has 15 amino acids. The CDR3 region is CATSDLQGGFREQFF. In DNA, the CDR3 is TGTGCCACCAGTGATTTGCAGGGGGGCTTCCGGGAGCAGTTCTTC.

This clone was seen just once. This chain joins TRBV10-3 and TRBJ1-2; D gene uncertain. The V and J ends lost 9 bases and 5 bases respectively, with 19 bases between them. This CDR3 is built from 14 residues. The germline V gene encodes CDR1 ENHRY and CDR2 SYGVKD. DNA for the CDR3: TGTGCCATGGCCCCTTACGATGAATTTTATGGCTACACCTTC. Its protein product is CAMAPYDEFYGYTF.

The chain links TRBV6-4 to TRBJ1-1; perhaps TRBD1 as D (6 bases). The germline CDR1 and CDR2 sequences are MRHNA and SNTAGT. V was cut by 5 bases and J by 4 bases, with 14 bases left in between. The CDR3 consists of 14 residues. CDR3 region: CASSTTGSSTEAFF. CDR3 coding DNA: TGTGCCAGCAGTACGACAGGCTCTTCCACTGAAGCTTTCTTT.

The chain joins TRBV6-4 to TRBJ1-1, with a weak D call TRBD1 (5 bases). The CDR3 spans 13 residues. CDR1 and CDR2 from the germline V gene are MRHNA and SNTAGT. Trimming left V 5 bases short and J 2 bases short, with 9 bases between. In DNA form, the CDR3 reads TGTGCCAGCAGTCAACAGGTAAACACTGAAGCTTTCTTT. Protein sequence: CASSQQVNTEAFF.

The chain joins TRBV3-1 (or the pseudogene TRBV3-2) to TRBJ2-7; 8 bases align to TRBD2. Trimming at V came to 4 bases and at J to 5 bases, leaving 10 bases not matched to a gene. CDR3 size: 15 residues. Germline V gene sequence: CDR1 LGHDT, CDR2 YNNKEL (reference sequence). The CDR3 region is CASSPAGGVVNEQYF. CDR3 bases: TGTGCCAGCAGCCCCGCGGGGGGCGTTGTAAACGAGCAGTACTTC.

This clone was detected only once. The rearrangement links TRBV5-6 to TRBJ1-5; TRBD1 matches 7 bases. CDR1 and CDR2 (germline): SGHDT, YYEEEE. CDR3 length: 17 residues. J gave up 3 bases and V 3 bases, and 12 bases lay outside the gene matches. DNA for the CDR3: TGTGCCAGCAGCTCTGGACAGGACAGGAGCTCCAATCAGCCCCAGCATTTT. This encodes CASSSGQDRSSNQPQHF. The variable domain in full, with the rest retrieved from reference TRBV5-6 and TRBJ1-5, is DAGVTQSPTHLIKTRGQQVTLRCSPKSGHDTVSWYQQALGQGPQFIFQYYEEEERQRGNFPDRFSGHQFPNYSSELNVNALLLGDSALYLCASSSGQDRSSNQPQHFGDGTRLSIL.

The chain combines TRBV10-3 with TRBJ2-7; 7 bases are a match to TRBD1. Germline assignment: CDR1 ENHRY and CDR2 SYGVKD. This CDR3 has 14 residues. V dropped 6 bases and J dropped 0; count of bases not matched to a gene: 5. In DNA form, the CDR3 reads TGTGCCATCAGGACCGACAGGGCCTCCTACGAGCAGTACTTC. Translated, it gives CAIRTDRASYEQYF.

The chain links TRBV5-5 to TRBJ2-5; TRBD2 aligns across 9 bases. The germline V gene encodes CDR1 SGHKS and CDR2 YYEKEE (reference sequence). With 0 bases clipped from V and 7 bases from J, the junction kept 7 bases outside the gene matches. The CDR3 consists of 15 residues. The CDR3 DNA follows: TGTGCCAGCAGCTTGGTTCTAGCGGGGCCCAGGACCCAGTACTTC. It specifies CASSLVLAGPRTQYF.

The CDR3 reads CASREGPAEAFF. The DNA for the CDR3 is TGCGCCAGCAGGGAGGGCCCCGCTGAAGCTTTCTTT. V gene TRBV5-1 combines with J gene TRBJ1-1; unclear D gene. Trimming took 5 bases from V and 6 from J, leaving 11 bases between them. The V gene's germline CDR1 is SGHRS and CDR2 YFSETQ. This CDR3 has 12 residues.

The chain carries TRBV7-8 and TRBJ2-1, with 10 bases that match TRBD1. This CDR3 comprises 15 residues. Looked up from germline, CDR1 is SGHVS and CDR2 is FQNEAQ. Unmatched junction bases numbered 7, after V lost 1 base and J lost 10 bases. The DNA of the CDR3 is TGTGCCAGCAGCTTAGATGGGACAGGGGCGTCCGAGCAGTTCTTC. This sequence encodes CASSLDGTGASEQFF.

V and J are TRBV15 and TRBJ1-1; D remains ambiguous. The length of the CDR3 is 13 residues. Trimming stripped 3 bases from V and 3 bases from J, with 8 bases between. CDR1 LNHNV and CDR2 YYDKDF come from the germline V gene (reference sequence). The chain's CDR3 is CATSSNLYTEAFF. The CDR3 DNA sequence: TGTGCCACCAGCAGTAACCTATACACTGAAGCTTTCTTT.

V usage is TRBV27 and J usage is TRBJ1-1; tentative D call: TRBD1 (6 bases). CDR1 is MNHEY, CDR2 SMNVEV, per germline (reference sequence). The length of the CDR3 is 15 residues. The V end lost 8 bases, the J end lost 1 base, and 17 bases lay between the germline ends. In nucleotides, the CDR3 is TGTGCCAGCCGTAACAGGGTTAACCCGAACACTGAAGCTTTCTTT. Translated: CASRNRVNPNTEAFF.

This clone has more than one count but fewer than ten. The chain links TRBV20-1 to TRBJ2-7; D is ambiguous. Germline assignment: CDR1 DFQATT and CDR2 SNEGSKA (reference sequence). This CDR3 comprises 12 residues. Deletions cut 3 bases from V and 1 base from J, with 7 bases between. The CDR3 nucleotides are TGCAGTGCTAGTCCCGTATCCTACGAGCAGTACTTC. This encodes CSASPVSYEQYF.

The CDR3 loop is CASSPGLHYEQYF. For the CDR3, the DNA is TGTGCCAGCAGTCCGGGACTTCACTACGAGCAGTACTTC. The chain carries TRBV27 and TRBJ2-7; TRBD2 is a possible D gene (6 bases). The germline V gene has CDR1 MNHEY and CDR2 SMNVEV (reference sequence). V lost 5 bases and J 3 bases, leaving 11 bases between the germline ends. The CDR3 spans 13 residues.

This chain links TRBV7-9 with TRBJ2-1; D possibly corresponds to TRBD2 (5 bases). CDR1 and CDR2 from the germline V gene are SEHNR and FQNEAQ (reference sequence). The CDR3 is made up of 12 amino acids. The V and J ends lost 3 bases and 9 bases respectively, with 9 bases between them. CDR3 sequence (DNA): TGTGCCAGCAGCTTGGGAGAGGGTGAGCAGTTCTTC. As protein: CASSLGEGEQFF.

The chain recombines TRBV5-6 with TRBJ2-1; TRBD2 aligns across 13 bases. This CDR3 has 15 amino acids. J lost 8 bases, V lost 3 bases, and 5 bases had no gene match. Germline-derived CDR1 and CDR2 are SGHDT and YYEEEE. CDR3 coding DNA: TGTGCCAGCAGCTGGGGACTAGCGGGGATGTATGAGCAGTTCTTC. It is translated as CASSWGLAGMYEQFF.

The genes are TRBV19 and TRBJ1-5; perhaps TRBD1 as D (5 bases). Germline V gene sequence: CDR1 LNHDA, CDR2 SQIVND (reference sequence). There are 18 residues in the CDR3. The V gene lost 2 bases and the J gene lost 0 bases, with 17 bases spanning the gap. CDR3 bases: TGTGCCAGTAGTATAAGACAGACAGTTACGGGTAGCAATCAGCCCCAGCATTTT. This encodes CASSIRQTVTGSNQPQHF.

This clone was observed a handful of times. The V call is TRBV7-9, the J call TRBJ2-1; TRBD1 matches at 10 bases. After removal of 8 bases from V and 7 bases from J, the junction contained 8 bases not matched to a gene. Germline lookup yields CDR1 SEHNR and CDR2 FQNEAQ (reference sequence). The CDR3 has 14 amino acids. CDR3 protein: CASLTWTGGNEQFF. As DNA, the CDR3 is TGTGCCAGCCTCACCTGGACAGGGGGGAATGAGCAGTTCTTC.

The gene calls are TRBV28 and TRBJ1-2, with 10 bases identical to TRBD1. Trimming removed 4 bases from V and 4 bases from J; junction bases left unmatched: 9. This CDR3 is built from 16 residues. Germline CDR1 MDHEN, CDR2 SYDVKM. CDR3 in amino acids: CASSSPRDRGFYGYTF. The DNA for the CDR3 is TGTGCCAGCAGTTCTCCCCGGGACAGGGGATTCTATGGCTACACCTTC.

The gene calls are TRBV4-2 and TRBJ1-2, with 8 bases that match TRBD1. The CDR3 loop spans 18 amino acids. After removal of 0 bases from V and 4 bases from J, the junction contained 13 bases not matched to a gene. Germline V CDR1 and CDR2: LGHNA, YNFKEQ. The CDR3 DNA is TGTGCCAGCAGCCAAGACCCCCCCGAGACAGGGGCTGGCTATGGCTACACCTTC. Residues: CASSQDPPETGAGYGYTF.

This clone occurred a few times. The V gene is TRBV5-1, the J gene TRBJ1-1; D remains ambiguous. V lost 3 bases and J 1 base, leaving 4 bases between the germline ends. The CDR3 is 12 amino acids. Germline V gene lookup returns CDR1 SGHRS and CDR2 YFSETQ. The CDR3 coding sequence is TGCGCCAGCAGCTCGGGGAACACTGAAGCTTTCTTT. Encoded protein: CASSSGNTEAFF.

This clone was counted once. The chain uses TRBV28 and TRBJ1-2; D is uncertain. Deletions cut 2 bases from V and 0 bases from J, with 10 bases between. Germline loops: CDR1 MDHEN, CDR2 SYDVKM. The CDR3 spans 15 residues. For the CDR3, the DNA is TGTGCCAGCAGTTTAACCCAGGTCACTAACTATGGCTACACCTTC. Its translation: CASSLTQVTNYGYTF.

This sequence joins TRBV2 and TRBJ2-1, with 13 nucleotides matching TRBD2. Trimming removed 5 bases from V and 9 bases from J; junction bases left unmatched: 7. CDR1 is SNHLY, CDR2 FYNNEI, per germline. This CDR3 has 15 residues. The CDR3 DNA reads as TGTGCCAGCAGTTTACTAGCGGGGGGGCGTGGTGAGCAGTTCTTC. Translated: CASSLLAGGRGEQFF.

This sequence joins TRBV7-3 and TRBJ2-1; 7 bases align to TRBD2. This CDR3 contains 16 residues. The germline V gene has CDR1 SGHTA and CDR2 FQGTGA. The V segment lost 5 bases and the J segment 0 bases; nucleotides outside the gene matches: 7. CDR3 sequence reads: CASSPWGGSSYNEQFF. The CDR3 DNA follows: TGTGCCAGCAGCCCGTGGGGGGGTAGCTCCTACAATGAGCAGTTCTTC.

The V call is TRBV7-2, the J call TRBJ2-1, with 9 bases aligning to TRBD2. CDR1 is SGHTA, CDR2 FQGNSA, per germline. CDR3 length equals 14 residues. Losses at the gene ends were 6 bases for V and 2 bases for J; bases not matched to a gene: 2. The CDR3 coding sequence is TGTGCCAGCAGTAGCGGGAGAGCCTACAATGAGCAGTTCTTC. Its translation: CASSSGRAYNEQFF.